This T cell receptor beta chain was recovered during a study of blood T cell repertoires in COVID-19. On the study more broadly: Samples taken during acute and convalescent COVID-19 were collected in the United States, Italy and Spain.

This clone ranks as medium-sized. Authors' processing steps: Amplifying reference gene primers gave estimates of nucleated cell counts. Libraries were prepared by immunoSEQ multiplex PCR; TCRdb keeps only in-frame clonotypes and omits some of them. The V and J calls and clone size were taken over from that table, and D and trimming were inferred from the DNA. The sample lists 100,000 or so clones; 75% to 85% were seen once. The specimen was peripheral blood. The sequence was collected from a human donor in a cohort sampled during active COVID-19.

The CDR3 region has the DNA TGTGCCAGCAGTGAGTCTGCGGGGCCCTTAAATCAGCCCCAGCATTTT. This codes for CASSESAGPLNQPQHF. The chain combines TRBV2 with TRBJ1-5, with D tentatively TRBD1 (5 bases). Trimming took 3 bases from V and 4 from J, leaving 16 bases between them. CDR1 and CDR2 (germline): SNHLY, FYNNEI. The CDR3 contains 16 residues.